This is a list of T cell receptor beta chains from one sample in a study of healthy donors' naive CD4 and CD8 T cells. TCRdb re-analysed the reads in MiXCR, keeping a single row per CDR3 protein. Of 150,000 to 200,000 distinct CDR3 sequences in the sample, about 74% were seen once. The sequenced sample consisted of naive CD4+ and CD8+ T cells sorted from blood, pooled from several donors. The source of these receptors is a pool of human donors in good health; the sample pools cells from several healthy donors. Each CDR3 is given with its conserved first and last residue. Each record gives: clone size, V gene, J gene, D gene, CDR3 protein, CDR3 DNA. The D gene is left open where the match is weak. A clone size is listed for some rows: how often the clone was seen (once, few, many), or a class if it is expanded.

clone size: few; V gene: TRBV29-1; J gene: TRBJ1-1; D gene: NA; CDR3 protein: CSVQGRLNTEAFF; CDR3 DNA: TGCAGCGTTCAGGGACGGCTGAACACTGAAGCTTTCTTT
clone size: few; V gene: TRBV5-1; J gene: TRBJ2-4; D gene: TRBD2; CDR3 protein: CASSDGLADLAKNIQYF; CDR3 DNA: TGCGCCAGCAGCGACGGACTAGCGGACTTAGCCAAAAACATTCAGTACTTC
clone size: NA; V gene: TRBV28; J gene: TRBJ1-2; D gene: TRBD1; CDR3 protein: CASSLPGQHYGYTF; CDR3 DNA: TGTGCCAGCAGTCTACCGGGACAGCATTATGGCTACACCTTC
clone size: NA; V gene: TRBV29-1; J gene: TRBJ1-1; D gene: NA; CDR3 protein: CSSWAGMDTEAFF; CDR3 DNA: TGCAGCTCGTGGGCGGGGATGGACACTGAAGCTTTCTTT
clone size: few; V gene: TRBV30; J gene: TRBJ1-2; D gene: TRBD1; CDR3 protein: CAWKGQGGGYTF; CDR3 DNA: TGTGCCTGGAAGGGACAGGGCGGAGGCTACACCTTC
clone size: NA; V gene: TRBV11-1; J gene: TRBJ2-2; D gene: NA; CDR3 protein: CASRRSSTGELFF; CDR3 DNA: TGTGCCAGCAGAAGGAGTTCCACCGGGGAGCTGTTTTTT
clone size: NA; V gene: TRBV5-5; J gene: TRBJ2-7; D gene: NA; CDR3 protein: CASGLAGAYEQYF; CDR3 DNA: TGTGCCAGCGGCTTGGCTGGTGCCTACGAGCAGTACTTC
clone size: NA; V gene: TRBV6-5; J gene: TRBJ2-3; D gene: NA; CDR3 protein: CASSYPDTDTQYF; CDR3 DNA: TGTGCCAGCAGTTACCCCGACACAGATACGCAGTATTTT
clone size: NA; V gene: TRBV27; J gene: TRBJ2-5; D gene: NA; CDR3 protein: CASSLAFQETQYF; CDR3 DNA: TGTGCCAGCAGTTTGGCCTTTCAAGAGACCCAGTACTTC
clone size: few; V gene: TRBV19; J gene: TRBJ1-3; D gene: NA; CDR3 protein: CASSIKVNTIYF; CDR3 DNA: TGTGCCAGTAGTATCAAAGTGAACACCATATATTTT
clone size: NA; V gene: TRBV15; J gene: TRBJ2-7; D gene: NA; CDR3 protein: CATSRSLAVGYEQYF; CDR3 DNA: TGTGCCACCAGCAGATCACTAGCTGTCGGCTACGAGCAGTACTTC
clone size: few; V gene: TRBV29-1; J gene: TRBJ2-3; D gene: NA; CDR3 protein: CSVETGASTDTQYF; CDR3 DNA: TGCAGCGTTGAAACGGGAGCTAGCACAGATACGCAGTATTTT
clone size: NA; V gene: TRBV29-1; J gene: TRBJ2-1; D gene: TRBD2; CDR3 protein: CSAAYQLASRYNEQFF; CDR3 DNA: TGCAGCGCCGCCTACCAACTAGCGAGCCGTTACAATGAGCAGTTCTTC
clone size: once; V gene: TRBV30; J gene: TRBJ1-2; D gene: NA; CDR3 protein: CAWSVLGTPISDGYTF; CDR3 DNA: TGTGCCTGGAGTGTATTGGGGACACCTATTTCGGATGGCTACACCTTC
clone size: NA; V gene: TRBV6-6; J gene: TRBJ2-7; D gene: NA; CDR3 protein: CASSYLTTGYEQYF; CDR3 DNA: TGTGCCAGCAGTTACCTGACTACGGGTTACGAGCAGTACTTC
clone size: NA; V gene: TRBV5-4; J gene: TRBJ1-3; D gene: TRBD1; CDR3 protein: CASSTIGTAGNTIYF; CDR3 DNA: TGTGCCAGCAGCACCATCGGGACAGCTGGAAACACCATATATTTT
clone size: NA; V gene: TRBV28; J gene: TRBJ2-7; D gene: NA; CDR3 protein: CASSLTAGVYEQYF; CDR3 DNA: TGTGCCAGCAGTTTAACGGCAGGGGTTTACGAGCAGTACTTC
clone size: NA; V gene: TRBV29-1; J gene: TRBJ2-1; D gene: NA; CDR3 protein: CSVEDIQLPWGNEQFF; CDR3 DNA: TGCAGCGTTGAAGATATTCAATTACCTTGGGGCAATGAGCAGTTCTTC
clone size: NA; V gene: TRBV5-5; J gene: TRBJ2-4; D gene: TRBD2; CDR3 protein: CASSRLAGPAKNIQYF; CDR3 DNA: TGTGCCAGCAGCAGGCTAGCGGGCCCAGCCAAAAACATTCAGTACTTC
clone size: NA; V gene: TRBV29-1; J gene: TRBJ2-5; D gene: NA; CDR3 protein: CSVEGQRETQYF; CDR3 DNA: TGCAGCGTTGAAGGGCAGAGGGAGACCCAGTACTTC
clone size: NA; V gene: TRBV5-1; J gene: TRBJ2-7; D gene: TRBD1; CDR3 protein: CASSYPGTGDEQYF; CDR3 DNA: TGCGCCAGCAGCTACCCCGGGACAGGGGACGAGCAGTACTTC
clone size: NA; V gene: TRBV27; J gene: TRBJ1-6; D gene: NA; CDR3 protein: CASSPGLGGSPLHF; CDR3 DNA: TGTGCCAGCAGTCCAGGCCTGGGTGGGTCACCCCTCCACTTT
clone size: NA; V gene: TRBV29-1; J gene: TRBJ2-7; D gene: TRBD1; CDR3 protein: CSVADREWYEQYF; CDR3 DNA: TGCAGCGTCGCGGACAGGGAGTGGTACGAGCAGTACTTC
clone size: NA; V gene: TRBV6-5; J gene: TRBJ1-2; D gene: TRBD1; CDR3 protein: CASRNGLNRGRSYGYTF; CDR3 DNA: TGTGCCAGCAGAAACGGTCTTAACAGGGGGCGCAGCTATGGCTACACCTTC
clone size: NA; V gene: TRBV12-3/TRBV12-4; J gene: TRBJ2-5; D gene: TRBD2; CDR3 protein: CASSFRREAPETQYF; CDR3 DNA: TGTGCCAGCAGTTTCAGGCGGGAGGCCCCAGAGACCCAGTACTTC
clone size: NA; V gene: TRBV19; J gene: TRBJ2-5; D gene: NA; CDR3 protein: CASSTGARETQYF; CDR3 DNA: TGTGCCAGTAGTACCGGGGCGAGGGAGACCCAGTACTTC
clone size: NA; V gene: TRBV27; J gene: TRBJ1-2; D gene: NA; CDR3 protein: CASSPKGPGDGYTF; CDR3 DNA: TGTGCCAGCAGTCCGAAGGGCCCGGGTGATGGCTACACCTTC
clone size: NA; V gene: TRBV18; J gene: TRBJ1-2; D gene: NA; CDR3 protein: CASSPPGGAANYGYTF; CDR3 DNA: TGTGCCAGCTCACCACCGGGAGGGGCAGCCAACTATGGCTACACCTTC
clone size: few; V gene: TRBV7-2; J gene: TRBJ2-5; D gene: NA; CDR3 protein: CASSLAGETQYF; CDR3 DNA: TGTGCCAGCAGCTTGGCAGGAGAGACCCAGTACTTC
clone size: NA; V gene: TRBV5-4; J gene: TRBJ2-1; D gene: NA; CDR3 protein: CASSEWAFEYNEQFF; CDR3 DNA: TGTGCCAGCAGCGAATGGGCGTTTGAATACAATGAGCAGTTCTTC
clone size: few; V gene: TRBV6-2/TRBV6-3; J gene: TRBJ1-2; D gene: NA; CDR3 protein: CASRLVPSTGYTF; CDR3 DNA: TGTGCCAGCAGACTGGTCCCCTCGACGGGCTACACCTTC
clone size: once; V gene: TRBV27; J gene: TRBJ2-7; D gene: NA; CDR3 protein: CASSLGRISSYEQYF; CDR3 DNA: TGTGCCAGCAGTTTAGGTCGGATAAGCTCCTACGAGCAGTACTTC
clone size: few; V gene: TRBV29-1; J gene: TRBJ1-3; D gene: TRBD1; CDR3 protein: CSVLDRVTGNTIYF; CDR3 DNA: TGCAGCGTCCTGGACAGGGTGACTGGAAACACCATATATTTT
clone size: NA; V gene: TRBV20-1; J gene: TRBJ2-4; D gene: TRBD1; CDR3 protein: CSATTGDYKNIQYF; CDR3 DNA: TGCAGTGCAACGACAGGGGATTACAAAAACATTCAGTACTTC
clone size: NA; V gene: TRBV27; J gene: TRBJ2-7; D gene: NA; CDR3 protein: CASSLARHSYEQYF; CDR3 DNA: TGTGCCAGCAGTCTGGCCCGGCATTCCTACGAGCAGTACTTC
clone size: NA; V gene: TRBV27; J gene: TRBJ2-3; D gene: TRBD2; CDR3 protein: CASSSIAGGPADTQYF; CDR3 DNA: TGTGCCAGCAGTTCTATAGCGGGAGGGCCGGCAGATACGCAGTATTTT
clone size: NA; V gene: TRBV29-1; J gene: TRBJ2-7; D gene: NA; CDR3 protein: CSVDSGGPRKYF; CDR3 DNA: TGCAGCGTTGATTCGGGGGGCCCAAGGAAGTACTTC
clone size: NA; V gene: TRBV29-1; J gene: TRBJ2-2; D gene: NA; CDR3 protein: CSVESTGELFF; CDR3 DNA: TGCAGCGTTGAGAGCACCGGGGAGCTGTTTTTT
clone size: NA; V gene: TRBV13; J gene: TRBJ1-1; D gene: NA; CDR3 protein: CASSLRDVNTEAFF; CDR3 DNA: TGTGCCAGCAGCTTAAGGGATGTGAACACTGAAGCTTTCTTT
clone size: once; V gene: TRBV29-1; J gene: TRBJ2-5; D gene: NA; CDR3 protein: CSVEPRQTEPQETQYF; CDR3 DNA: TGCAGCGTTGAACCCCGTCAGACAGAGCCACAAGAGACCCAGTACTTC
clone size: once; V gene: TRBV5-6; J gene: TRBJ1-1; D gene: NA; CDR3 protein: CASSFDREYTEAFF; CDR3 DNA: TGTGCCAGCAGCTTTGACAGAGAATACACTGAAGCTTTCTTT
clone size: NA; V gene: TRBV29-1; J gene: TRBJ2-1; D gene: TRBD1; CDR3 protein: CSVRQGNNEQLF; CDR3 DNA: TGCAGCGTCAGACAGGGTAACAATGAGCAGCTCTTC
clone size: once; V gene: TRBV19; J gene: TRBJ1-1; D gene: NA; CDR3 protein: CASTQDRYTEAFF; CDR3 DNA: TGTGCCAGTACCCAAGACAGGTACACTGAAGCTTTCTTT
clone size: NA; V gene: TRBV4-3; J gene: TRBJ2-5; D gene: TRBD2; CDR3 protein: CASSRKPGLAGKQETQYF; CDR3 DNA: TGCGCCAGCAGCCGTAAACCGGGACTAGCGGGGAAACAAGAGACCCAGTACTTC
clone size: NA; V gene: TRBV11-2; J gene: TRBJ2-1; D gene: TRBD1; CDR3 protein: CASSLGGTGGYNEQFF; CDR3 DNA: TGTGCCAGCAGCTTAGGTGGGACAGGGGGCTACAATGAGCAGTTCTTC
clone size: NA; V gene: TRBV21-1; J gene: TRBJ2-5; D gene: NA; CDR3 protein: CASSKGGGKETQYF; CDR3 DNA: TGTGCCAGCAGCAAAGGGGGCGGGAAAGAGACCCAGTACTTC
clone size: NA; V gene: TRBV6-5; J gene: TRBJ1-5; D gene: NA; CDR3 protein: CASSFGSGGNQPQHF; CDR3 DNA: TGTGCCAGCAGTTTTGGGTCGGGAGGCAATCAGCCCCAGCATTTT
clone size: NA; V gene: TRBV29-1; J gene: TRBJ1-2; D gene: TRBD1; CDR3 protein: CSVEIPGQPYGYTF; CDR3 DNA: TGCAGCGTGGAAATTCCGGGACAGCCCTATGGCTACACCTTC
clone size: NA; V gene: TRBV27; J gene: TRBJ2-4; D gene: NA; CDR3 protein: CASSSRTVEEYF; CDR3 DNA: TGTGCCAGCAGTTCTCGGACAGTAGAGGAGTACTTC
clone size: NA; V gene: TRBV6-5; J gene: TRBJ1-3; D gene: TRBD1; CDR3 protein: CASSPPGTGYTIYSGNTIYF; CDR3 DNA: TGTGCCAGCAGTCCTCCTGGGACAGGGTATACCATTTACTCTGGAAACACCATATATTTT
clone size: few; V gene: TRBV29-1; J gene: TRBJ2-1; D gene: TRBD1; CDR3 protein: CSVEQGAYEQFF; CDR3 DNA: TGCAGCGTTGAACAGGGGGCTTATGAGCAGTTCTTC
clone size: few; V gene: TRBV6-5; J gene: TRBJ2-2; D gene: NA; CDR3 protein: CASSSTDTGELFF; CDR3 DNA: TGTGCCAGCAGCTCAACAGACACCGGGGAGCTGTTTTTT
clone size: NA; V gene: TRBV18; J gene: TRBJ1-2; D gene: NA; CDR3 protein: CASSPLEGEGGPTF; CDR3 DNA: TGTGCCAGCTCACCACTTGAGGGCGAAGGAGGCCCCACCTTC